This TCR beta chain appears in the sequencing data of a study of blood T cell repertoires in COVID-19. Germline CDR1 reads LGHDT; CDR2 reads YNNKEL (reference sequence). The V end lost 5 bases, the J end lost 0 bases, and 10 bases lay between the germline ends. CDR3 size: 14 residues. This clone was counted many times. Sequencing was performed with immunoSEQ multiplex PCR; in TCRdb, only in-frame clones are kept and a portion is missing. The sample lists 200,000 to 250,000 clones, 82% seen once, with around 3.5% in the top ten. Sequences were obtained from peripheral blood. The source of this sequence is a woman aged 80 or over with acute or convalescent COVID-19. The V gene is TRBV3-1 (or the pseudogene TRBV3-2), the J gene TRBJ1-1, with D tentatively TRBD1 (5 bases). CDR3 residues: CASSGGDMNTEAFF. Here the CDR3 DNA reads TGTGCCAGCAGCGGAGGGGATATGAACACTGAAGCTTTCTTT.